The clone carrying this TCR beta chain was seen many times. What it binds is not known. The CDR3 has 15 amino acids. V was pared by 4 bases and J by 2 bases, with 5 bases of the junction left unmatched. Germline CDR1 is MDHEN and CDR2 is SYDVKM. This specimen belongs to a study of OX40 agonist ivuxolimab in advanced cancers. Notes on the study in general: Clones of CD4+ and CD8+ blood T cells grew by week 6 at doses of 0.1 to 3.0 mg/kg. Low levels of normalized T-cell clonal expansion also appeared in some nonresponders.

Using immunoSEQ multiplex PCR, the repertoire was profiled, and TCRdb retains in-frame clones only, with some absent. The repertoire holds 85,000 or so clones, with approximately 86% as singletons. Sequenced material: CD4+ or CD8+ T cells sorted from blood, taken in a trial of the OX40 agonist ivuxolimab. The clonotype was recovered from an adult with an advanced solid tumor such as melanoma, head and neck, liver or kidney cancer. V is TRBV28 and J is TRBJ1-5; TRBD1 aligns across 7 bases. In DNA, the CDR3 is TGTGCCAGCAGTTCGCTCACAGGGGGCAATCAGCCCCAGCATTTT. This encodes CASSSLTGGNQPQHF. The variable domain in full, completed from reference TRBV28 and TRBJ1-5, reads DVKVTQSSRYLVKRTGEKVFLECVQDMDHENMFWYRQDPGLGLRLIYFSYDVKMKEKGDIPEGYSVSREKKERFSLILESASTNQTSMYLCASSSLTGGNQPQHFGDGTRLSIL.